This T cell receptor beta chain was recovered during a study of blood T cells in healthy people across ages. At the level of the study: Through template switching, about one barcoded beta molecule was captured per two T cells, as measured in model experiments.

Trimming cost V 6 bases and J 0 bases, with 9 bases left between them. The CDR3 totals 14 residues. Looked up from germline, CDR1 is SNHLY and CDR2 is FYNNEI. Per sample, no less than 5 micrograms of total RNA were extracted. Overall study results and limits: Changes seen in expanded clonotypes were possibly confounded by donor CMV status left unknown.

Then a second PCR, running about 6 to 11 cycles, was carried out with a sample-barcoded 5' primer and a J-beta primer mix. TCRdb re-called the 5' RACE reads through MiXCR, storing one row per CDR3 protein. The sample lists about 720,000 distinct CDR3 sequences, 25% occurring once. This clonotype has a handful of counts. Its antigen is undetermined. These data also formed part of another study, on T cells of mothers and their children.

The chain couples TRBV2 to TRBJ2-1; D is unclear. Sequences were obtained from blood. The sequence was collected from a boy aged 5-17 years in good health. Here the CDR3 reads CASRPKSSYNEQFF. CDR3 bases: TGTGCCAGCAGGCCCAAAAGCTCCTACAATGAGCAGTTCTTC.